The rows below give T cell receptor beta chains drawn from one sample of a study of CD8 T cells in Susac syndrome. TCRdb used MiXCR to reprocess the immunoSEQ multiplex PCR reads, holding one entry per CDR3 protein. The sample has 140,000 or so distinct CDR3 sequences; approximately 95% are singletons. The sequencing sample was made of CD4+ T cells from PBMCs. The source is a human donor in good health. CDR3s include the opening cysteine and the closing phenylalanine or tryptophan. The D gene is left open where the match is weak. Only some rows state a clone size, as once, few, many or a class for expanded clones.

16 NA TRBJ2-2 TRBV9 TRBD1 TGTGCCAGCAGCCCACGACAGGGAAGGAACACCGGGGAGCTGTTTTTT CASSPRQGRNTGELFF
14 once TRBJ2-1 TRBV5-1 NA TGCGCCAGCAGCTTAATCGGGGACTACAATGAGCAGTTCTTC CASSLIGDYNEQFF
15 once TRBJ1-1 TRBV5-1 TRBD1 TGCGCCAGCAGCCCGAGGGACAGTATAGACACTGAAGCTTTCTTT CASSPRDSIDTEAFF
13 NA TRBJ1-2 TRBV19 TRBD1 TGTGCCAGTAGTAGTGCAGGGGGTTCTGGCTACACCTTC CASSSAGGSGYTF
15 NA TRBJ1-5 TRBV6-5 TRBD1 TGTGCCAGCAGTTCGCGGGACAGCGCGGGACAGCCCCAGCATTTT CASSSRDSAGQPQHF
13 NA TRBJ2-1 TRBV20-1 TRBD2 TGCAGTGCTCCTAGCGGCACCTACAATGAGCAGTTCTTC CSAPSGTYNEQFF
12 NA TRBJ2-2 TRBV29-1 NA TGCAGCGTCCAGCCGGGGGCCGGGGAGCTGTTTTTT CSVQPGAGELFF
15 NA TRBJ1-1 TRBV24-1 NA TGTGCCACCAGAGTAGGCGTGGGAAGGAACACTGAAGCTTTCTTT CATRVGVGRNTEAFF
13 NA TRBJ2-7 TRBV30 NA TGTGCCTGGAGTGGGACCAGTAGGTACGAGCAGTACTTC CAWSGTSRYEQYF
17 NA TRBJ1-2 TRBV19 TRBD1 TGTGCCAGTACCCAAAGGGGACAGGGGGCTTATTTGGATGGCTACACCTTC CASTQRGQGAYLDGYTF
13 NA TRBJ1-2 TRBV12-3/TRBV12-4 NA TGTGCCAGCAGTTTAATCAGGGTTTATGGCTACACCTTC CASSLIRVYGYTF
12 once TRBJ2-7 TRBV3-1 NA TGTGCCAGCAGCCTTCCCGATGACGAGCAGTACTTC CASSLPDDEQYF
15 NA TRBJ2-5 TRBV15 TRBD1 TGTGCCACCAGCAGAGGGGCAGGGGGCAGAGAGACCCAGTACTTC CATSRGAGGRETQYF
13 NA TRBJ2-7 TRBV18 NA TGTGCCAGCTCACCACGGACCGAGTACGAGCAGTACTTC CASSPRTEYEQYF
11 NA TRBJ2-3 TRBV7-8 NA TGTGCCAGCAGCTTAGCAAATACGCAGTATTTT CASSLANTQYF
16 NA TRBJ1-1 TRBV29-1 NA TGCAGCGTGGCCGGGGGTGCACTCATCGAGGGCACTGAAGCTTTCTTT CSVAGGALIEGTEAFF
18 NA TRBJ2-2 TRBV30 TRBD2 TGTGCCTGGAGTGTTGTGAGACTAGCGGGATTTTGGACCGGGGAGCTGTTTTTT CAWSVVRLAGFWTGELFF
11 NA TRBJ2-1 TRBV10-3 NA TGTGCCATCAGTGGACATAATGAGCAGTTCTTC CAISGHNEQFF
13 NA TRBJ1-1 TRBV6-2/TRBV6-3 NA TGTGCCAGCAGTGCGCGAGGGGCCTATGAAGCTTTCTTT CASSARGAYEAFF
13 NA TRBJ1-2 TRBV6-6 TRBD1 TGTGCCAGTAAAGGGACAGGGGTGTATGGCTACACCTTC CASKGTGVYGYTF
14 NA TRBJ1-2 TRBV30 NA TGTGCCTGGAGCGTTCACAGATCTAACTATGGCTACACCTTC CAWSVHRSNYGYTF
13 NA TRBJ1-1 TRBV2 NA TGTGCCAGCAGTGAAATGTTGGACACTGAAGCTTTCTTT CASSEMLDTEAFF
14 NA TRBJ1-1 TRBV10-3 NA TGTGCCATCAGTGGTGGACGGGCGGACACTGAAGCTTTCTTT CAISGGRADTEAFF
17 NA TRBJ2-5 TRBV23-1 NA TGCGCCAGCAGTCCCCCGGCGATACAGGGTATCGCAGAGACCCAGTACTTC CASSPPAIQGIAETQYF
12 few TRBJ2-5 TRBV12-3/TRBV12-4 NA TGTGCCAGCAGTTTAGTAGAAGAGACCCAGTACTTC CASSLVEETQYF
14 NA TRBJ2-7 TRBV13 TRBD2 TGTGCCAGCAGCAACAGCGGGGGTTCCTACGAGCAGTACTTC CASSNSGGSYEQYF
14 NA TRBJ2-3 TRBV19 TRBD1 TGTGCCAGTAAAACCAGGGTAGGGACAGATACGCCGTATTTT CASKTRVGTDTPYF
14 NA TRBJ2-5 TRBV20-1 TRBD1 TGCAGTGTCTCAACCGGGACAGCTCAAGAGACCCAGTACTTC CSVSTGTAQETQYF
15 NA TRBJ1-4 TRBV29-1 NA TGCAGCGTTGAAGAAGGGAGTGCAACTAATGAAAAACTGTTTTTT CSVEEGSATNEKLFF
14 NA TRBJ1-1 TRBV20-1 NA TGCAGTGCTAGACCAATTCGGCTGAACACTGAAGCTTTCTTT CSARPIRLNTEAFF
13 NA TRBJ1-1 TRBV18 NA TGTGCCAGCTCACCAATTCGGGACACTGAAGCTTTCTTT CASSPIRDTEAFF
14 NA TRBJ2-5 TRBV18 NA TGTGCCAGCTCACCGGGAGAGTACCAAGAGACCCAGTACTTC CASSPGEYQETQYF
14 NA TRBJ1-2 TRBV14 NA TGTGCCAGCAGCCGTTTTGGGGGAGGGTATGGCTACACCTTC CASSRFGGGYGYTF
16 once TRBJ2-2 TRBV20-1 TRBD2 TGCAGTGCTAGAGGAGCGGGAGGGCCCGGAACCGGGGAGCTGTTTTTT CSARGAGGPGTGELFF
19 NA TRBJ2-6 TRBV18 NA TGTGCCAGCTCACCATTCGGTGGCTTGGAGGGGTCTGGGGCCAACGTCCTGACTTTC CASSPFGGLEGSGANVLTF